This T cell receptor (beta chain) was captured by sequencing in a study of T cell responses to AZD1222 COVID-19 vaccine. This CDR3 comprises 12 residues. V was trimmed by 4 bases and J by 7 bases, leaving 10 bases between them. Germline CDR1 reads LGHDT; CDR2 reads YNNKEL (reference sequence). The table came from immunoSEQ multiplex PCR; TCRdb's copy has only in-frame clones and leaves some out. The table shows around 130,000 clones, with 88% occurring only once. This clone was detected only once. This receptor was taken from an adult who received the AZD1222 COVID-19 vaccine. This sequence joins TRBV3-1 (or the pseudogene TRBV3-2) and TRBJ1-1; D unclear. This specimen consisted of peripheral blood, obtained 28 days after the second AZD1222 dose. The CDR3 DNA reads TGTGCCAGCAGCCGTGGCATTAATGAAGCTTTCTTT. Translating gives CASSRGINEAFF.